The present entry profiles one T cell receptor beta chain with its context. The data derive from a study of shared clonotypes between healthy human individuals. The germline V gene has CDR1 LGHNA and CDR2 YSLEER. The CDR3 length is 17 residues. V was trimmed by 0 bases and J by 1 base, leaving 13 bases between them. Assay used: immunoSEQ multiplex PCR; TCRdb lists only in-frame clones, some missing. Of under 2,500,000 clones listed, approximately 94% are singletons. The specimen sequenced was naive CD4+ T cells sorted from blood. Subset: CD45RA+ positively selected. The rearrangement uses TRBV4-3 and TRBJ1-5; a weak D match, TRBD1 (5 bases). This clonotype was sampled from a man aged 18-30 years in good health. CDR3 amino acids: CASSQDPQGESNQPQHF. CDR3 bases: TGCGCCAGCAGCCAAGATCCCCAGGGAGAGAGCAATCAGCCCCAGCATTTT.